One sample yielded the 20 T cell receptor beta chains listed below, sequenced in a study of human CD4 T cells and Enterobacteriaceae. TCRdb's copy holds only in-frame clones and misses some; the assay was immunoSEQ multiplex PCR. The sample consists of about 25,000 clones, more than 80% of them appearing once. Memory CD4+ T cells were sorted as all CD4+ cells except CD45RA+CCR7+CD95- naive cells, over 95% pure. Sequencing input: memory CD4+ T cells from blood. These receptors were obtained from a human donor in good health.

The rearrangement joins TRBV18 to TRBJ2-1; 7 bases match TRBD1. The CDR3 extends over 16 amino acids. Per the germline V gene, CDR1 is KGHSH and CDR2 is LQKENI. Trimming took 2 bases from V and 10 from J; bases not matched to a gene: 14. The CDR3, as DNA: TGTGCCAGCTCACCAACGTTTGCGTCCGGGACAGTCGAGCAGTTCTTC. The encoded protein is CASSPTFASGTVEQFF.

V usage is TRBV13 and J usage is TRBJ2-2; D remains ambiguous. The CDR3 runs to 17 residues. Looked up from germline, CDR1 is PRHDT and CDR2 is FYEKMQ (reference sequence). The germline V and J ends were trimmed by 0 bases and 2 bases, with 13 bases remaining between them. CDR3 loop: CASSLGFPFGNTGELFF. The CDR3 DNA reads TGTGCCAGCAGCTTAGGCTTCCCCTTCGGTAACACCGGGGAGCTGTTTTTT.

This chain joins TRBV28 and TRBJ2-7; tentative D call: TRBD1 (5 bases). The germline V gene encodes CDR1 MDHEN and CDR2 SYDVKM. V lost 8 bases and J lost 1, with 18 bases in between. CDR3 size: 15 residues. CDR3 amino acids: CASRKGWTTSYEQYF. The CDR3 DNA is TGTGCCAGCCGTAAGGGGTGGACAACATCCTACGAGCAGTACTTC.

V usage is TRBV6-1 and J usage is TRBJ1-1; D is perhaps TRBD1 (6 bases). The germline CDR1 and CDR2 sequences are MNHNS and SASEGT. Trimming removed 4 bases at V and 12 bases at J, with 15 bases between. CDR3 size: 12 residues. CDR3 nucleotide sequence: TGTGCCAGCAGTGGTAACAGGGTCAGAACTTTCTTT. This sequence encodes CASSGNRVRTFF.

The chain has TRBV7-6 and TRBJ2-7; possible D gene TRBD2, 6 bases. The V end lost 5 bases, the J end lost 4 bases, and 21 bases lay between the germline ends. In germline, CDR1 is SGHVS, CDR2 FNYEAQ. The CDR3 runs 16 residues. This CDR3 is CASSPQEGVGLYEQYF. The CDR3, as DNA: TGTGCCAGCAGCCCGCAGGAGGGCGTAGGCTTATACGAGCAGTACTTC.

The chain couples TRBV28 to TRBJ1-5; no clear D gene. CDR3 length: 13 amino acids. Germline V CDR1 and CDR2: MDHEN, SYDVKM. Trimming shortened V by 5 bases and J by 11 bases, and 16 bases separated the two germline ends. Written as DNA, the CDR3 is TGTGCCAGCAGTACCCCCACGACGGTGGCCCAGCATTTT. It encodes CASSTPTTVAQHF.

J is TRBJ2-1 and V is TRBV5-8; D remains unclear. V shed 0 bases and J shed 1 base, with 11 bases lying between them. The CDR3 has 16 residues. Germline lookup yields CDR1 SGHTS and CDR2 YDEGEE. CDR3 protein: CASSLARVRSYNEQFF. For the CDR3, the DNA is TGTGCCAGCAGCTTGGCCCGCGTGAGATCCTACAATGAGCAGTTCTTC. The full variable domain, its missing parts supplied by reference TRBV5-8 and TRBJ2-1, is EAGVTQSPTHLIKTRGQQATLRCSPISGHTSVYWYQQALGLGLQFLLWYDEGEERNRGNFPPRFSGRQFPNYSSELNVNALELEDSALYLCASSLARVRSYNEQFFGPGTRLTVL.

The chain couples TRBV28 to TRBJ1-2; D gene uncertain. CDR1 MDHEN and CDR2 SYDVKM come from the germline V gene. The V gene lost 3 bases and the J gene lost 8 bases, with 16 bases spanning the gap. CDR3 length equals 14 residues. DNA of the CDR3: TGTGCCAGCAGTTTTCTTGGCACGCTTCTGGGCTACACCTTC. Translation: CASSFLGTLLGYTF.

V usage is TRBV6-5 and J usage is TRBJ2-5; 7 bases map to TRBD1. The J call may be in error: the DNA end matches TRBJ2-7 better. Germline V gene sequence: CDR1 MNHEY, CDR2 SVGAGI. The length of the CDR3 is 13 residues. This chain's CDR3 is CASRQGQVYEQYF. In DNA form, the CDR3 reads TGTGCCAGTAGACAGGGCCAGGTTTACGAGCAGTACTTC.

The gene calls are TRBV28 and TRBJ2-7; 10 nucleotides line up with TRBD2. V shed 5 bases and J 2 bases; nucleotides not matched to a gene: 6. Germline V gene lookup returns CDR1 MDHEN and CDR2 SYDVKM. This CDR3 has 15 residues. The CDR3 sequence: CASSLSGRGPYEQYF. CDR3 DNA: TGTGCCAGCAGTCTAAGCGGGAGGGGCCCCTACGAGCAGTACTTC.

The rearrangement uses TRBV2 and TRBJ1-5; 9 bases fit TRBD1. Germline V gene data show CDR1 as SNHLY and CDR2 as FYNNEI. The CDR3 covers 16 residues. Losses at the gene ends were 1 base for V and 5 bases for J; bases not matched to a gene: 6. As DNA, the CDR3 is TGTGCCAGCAGTGAAGGTTCGAACAGGGGGCATCAGCCCCAGCATTTT. Its protein is CASSEGSNRGHQPQHF.

The chain joins TRBV6-5 to TRBJ1-4, with D unclear. Germline-derived CDR1 and CDR2 are MNHEY and SVGAGI. V gave up 6 bases and J gave up 0 bases, with 8 bases separating them. The CDR3 is 14 residues long. CDR3 loop: CASRRLATNEKLFF. CDR3 nucleotides: TGTGCCAGCAGGAGACTTGCAACTAATGAAAAACTGTTTTTT.

The J gene is TRBJ2-5, the V gene TRBV7-9; 11 nucleotides agree with TRBD2. Germline assignment: CDR1 SEHNR and CDR2 FQNEAQ (reference sequence). This CDR3 is built from 18 residues. The ends lost 5 bases at V and 1 base at J; junction bases unmatched: 12. CDR3 bases: TGTGCCAGCAGCCACCGTTTAGCGGGGGGGCCGAGCCAAGAGACCCAGTACTTC. Amino acids: CASSHRLAGGPSQETQYF. The full variable domain, in which reference TRBV7-9 and TRBJ2-5 provide the parts outside the CDR3, is DTGVSQNPRHKITKRGQNVTFRCDPISEHNRLYWYRQTLGQGPEFLTYFQNEAQLEKSRLLSDRFSAERPKGSFSTLEIQRTEQGDSAMYLCASSHRLAGGPSQETQYFGPGTRLLVL.

This chain uses TRBV27 with TRBJ1-4; 7 bases agree with TRBD1. The CDR3 has 15 amino acids. The trim removed 5 bases at V and 8 bases at J, leaving 11 bases unmatched. The germline V gene encodes CDR1 MNHEY and CDR2 SMNVEV (reference sequence). CDR3: CASSQTGTVYEKLFF. The CDR3 nucleotides are TGTGCCAGCAGTCAAACCGGGACAGTATACGAAAAACTGTTTTTT.

J is TRBJ2-5 and V is TRBV19; the match to TRBD1 covers 10 bases. Trimming took 4 bases from V and 3 from J; bases not matched to a gene: 8. CDR1 is LNHDA and CDR2 is SQIVND in the germline V gene (reference sequence). This CDR3 contains 16 residues. The CDR3, as DNA: TGTGCCAGTAGTAGGGATCCGGGACAGGGGAAAGAGACCCAGTACTTC. The encoded protein is CASSRDPGQGKETQYF.

The genes are TRBV19 and TRBJ2-3; D possibly corresponds to TRBD1 (6 bases). The germline V and J ends were trimmed by 4 bases and 7 bases, with 15 bases remaining between them. The CDR3 is 14 residues long. Germline values: CDR1 LNHDA, CDR2 SQIVND (reference sequence). In DNA, the CDR3 is TGTGCCAGTAGTAGGGGGCCTCCCTGGAATACGCAGTATTTT. This encodes CASSRGPPWNTQYF. The entire variable domain, with the rest obtained from reference TRBV19 and TRBJ2-3, is as follows: DGGITQSPKYLFRKEGQNVTLSCEQNLNHDAMYWYRQDPGQGLRLIYYSQIVNDFQKGDIAEGYSVSREKKESFPLTVTSAQKNPTAFYLCASSRGPPWNTQYFGPGTRLTVL.

This rearrangement joins TRBV27 to TRBJ1-1, with D unclear. Per germline, CDR1 MNHEY and CDR2 SMNVEV (reference sequence). The V gene lost 3 bases and the J gene lost 8 bases, with 10 bases spanning the gap. CDR3 length equals 12 residues. This CDR3 reads CASSFVGLEAFF. The CDR3 DNA reads as TGTGCCAGCAGTTTTGTTGGCCTCGAAGCTTTCTTT.

This sequence joins TRBV30 and TRBJ1-2; D might be TRBD1 (5 bases). This CDR3 is 13 amino acids long. Trimming removed 4 bases from V and 8 bases from J, with 17 bases in between. Per the germline V gene, CDR1 is GTSNPN and CDR2 is SVGIG (reference sequence). CDR3 loop: CAWTVLRGGGYTF. CDR3 nucleotide sequence: TGTGCCTGGACCGTGCTTAGGGGCGGCGGCTACACCTTC.

The genes are TRBV6-6 and TRBJ1-4; TRBD1 agrees at 10 bases. The germline V gene has CDR1 MNHNY and CDR2 SVGAGI (reference sequence). The CDR3 loop spans 14 amino acids. The ends lost 5 bases at V and 8 bases at J; junction bases unmatched: 5. In DNA, the CDR3 is TGTGCCAGCAGTCGCCGGACAGGGGGAGAAAAACTGTTTTTT. Protein product: CASSRRTGGEKLFF.

The chain joins TRBV19 to TRBJ1-4; D ambiguous. Germline V gene lookup returns CDR1 LNHDA and CDR2 SQIVND (reference sequence). V was cut by 3 bases and J by 8 bases, with 13 bases left in between. This CDR3 comprises 14 residues. CDR3 sequence: CASSMGQYREKLFF. The CDR3 nucleotides read TGTGCCAGTAGTATGGGCCAATACCGAGAAAAACTGTTTTTT.